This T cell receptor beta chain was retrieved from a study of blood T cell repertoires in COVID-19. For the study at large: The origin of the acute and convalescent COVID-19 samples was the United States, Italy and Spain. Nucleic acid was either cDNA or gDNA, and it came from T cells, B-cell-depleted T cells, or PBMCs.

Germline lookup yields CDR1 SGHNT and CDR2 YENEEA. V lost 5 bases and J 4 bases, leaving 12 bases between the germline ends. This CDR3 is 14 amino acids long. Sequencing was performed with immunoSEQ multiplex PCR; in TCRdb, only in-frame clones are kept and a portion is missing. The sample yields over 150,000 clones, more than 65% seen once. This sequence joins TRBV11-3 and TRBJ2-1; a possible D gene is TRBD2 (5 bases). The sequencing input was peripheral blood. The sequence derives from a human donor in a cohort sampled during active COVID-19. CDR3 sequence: CASSPDWSYNEQFF. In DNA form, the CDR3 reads TGTGCCAGCAGCCCGGACTGGAGTTACAATGAGCAGTTCTTC.